These 26 T cell receptor beta chains came from one sample sequenced in a study of T cell responses to AZD1222 COVID-19 vaccine. Method: immunoSEQ multiplex PCR; TCRdb's copy keeps in-frame clones and lacks some. The sample carries about 120,000 clones, about 87% recorded once. The material sequenced was peripheral blood, taken on day 0 of AZD1222 vaccination. Receptors originate from an adult in good health.

This clone was counted only a few times. The chain recombines TRBV6-5 with TRBJ1-2; a weak D match, TRBD1 (5 bases). This CDR3 contains 14 residues. V lost 2 bases and J lost 2, with 9 bases in between. Germline CDR1 is MNHEY and CDR2 is SVGAGI. CDR3 loop: CASSYRAGNYGYTF. The DNA for the CDR3 is TGTGCCAGCAGTTACAGGGCAGGGAACTATGGCTACACCTTC.

The J gene is TRBJ1-4, the V gene TRBV5-1, with TRBD1 matching over 9 bases. Looked up from germline, CDR1 is SGHRS and CDR2 is YFSETQ. Losses at the gene ends were 8 bases for V and 12 bases for J; bases not matched to a gene: 14. The length of the CDR3 is 14 residues. This chain's CDR3 is CASSRRTGAMELFF. DNA of the CDR3: TGCGCCAGTTCGCGGCGGACAGGGGCTATGGAACTGTTTTTT. The complete variable domain, with remaining parts taken from reference TRBV5-1 and TRBJ1-4, reads KAGVTQTPRYLIKTRGQQVTLSCSPISGHRSVSWYQQTPGQGLQFLFEYFSETQRNKGNFPGRFSGRQFSNSRSEMNVSTLELGDSALYLCASSRRTGAMELFFGSGTQLSVL.

The chain employs TRBV5-4 and TRBJ2-3; 7 bases line up with TRBD1. Germline lookup yields CDR1 SGHNT and CDR2 YYREEE (reference sequence). The CDR3 runs 16 residues. V lost 4 bases to trimming and J lost 3 bases; unmatched junction nucleotides: 11. CDR3 region: CASSRTTGIGTDTQYF. The CDR3 bases are TGTGCCAGCAGCCGTACGACAGGGATAGGGACAGATACGCAGTATTTT.

The chain uses TRBV5-5 and TRBJ2-2; D is tentatively TRBD1 or TRBD2 (5 bases each). Per germline, CDR1 SGHKS and CDR2 YYEKEE (reference sequence). V shed 0 bases and J shed 2 bases, with 8 bases lying between them. The CDR3 runs to 15 residues. CDR3 in amino acids: CASSLGGANTGELFF. Here the CDR3 DNA reads TGTGCCAGCAGCTTGGGAGGGGCAAACACCGGGGAGCTGTTTTTT.

The chain employs TRBV27 and TRBJ2-7; 13 nucleotides agree with TRBD2. V dropped 0 bases and J dropped 2; count of bases not matched to a gene: 1. CDR1 and CDR2 from the germline V gene are MNHEY and SMNVEV (reference sequence). The CDR3 loop spans 16 amino acids. The CDR3 nucleotides are TGTGCCAGCAGTTTATCGGGGACTAGCGGGGCCTACGAGCAGTACTTC. Protein product: CASSLSGTSGAYEQYF.

This chain joins TRBV28 and TRBJ1-5; D ambiguous. V was cut by 10 bases and J by 12 bases, with 16 bases left in between. CDR3 length: 11 amino acids. Germline loops: CDR1 MDHEN, CDR2 SYDVKM. The CDR3, as DNA: TGTGCCATCTTGGCCGGCCGGGGCCAGCATTTT. It translates to CAILAGRGQHF.

The chain carries TRBV19 and TRBJ2-7; D gene uncertain. V was pared by 5 bases and J by 6 bases, with 20 bases between. Germline V gene data show CDR1 as LNHDA and CDR2 as SQIVND (reference sequence). The CDR3 runs 15 residues. The CDR3 region has the DNA TGTGCCAGTAGTGCCCAAGGCTCGAGAGTAGGCGAGCAGTACTTC. Its protein is CASSAQGSRVGEQYF.

The chain uses TRBV2 and TRBJ2-1; 14 positions match TRBD2. The CDR3 is 16 residues long. Germline CDR1 SNHLY, CDR2 FYNNEI. The trim removed 5 bases at V and 4 bases at J, leaving 4 bases unmatched. Here the CDR3 DNA reads TGTGCCAGCAGTTTCCGACTAGCGGGGGGGTACAATGAGCAGTTCTTC. Encoded protein: CASSFRLAGGYNEQFF.

This clone was counted once. The rearrangement links TRBV3-1 (or the pseudogene TRBV3-2) to TRBJ1-1; D is unresolved. Germline assignment: CDR1 LGHDT and CDR2 YNNKEL (reference sequence). The CDR3 has 14 residues. The ends were cut back, 1 base at V and 10 bases at J, with 16 bases in the middle. CDR3 sequence reads: CASSQVGNSRGAFF. The CDR3 DNA reads as TGTGCCAGCAGCCAAGTTGGCAACTCGCGGGGAGCTTTCTTT.

J is TRBJ1-5 and V is TRBV5-5, with D possibly being TRBD1 (6 bases). CDR1 and CDR2 (germline): SGHKS, YYEKEE (reference sequence). This CDR3 is built from 14 residues. Trimming removed 0 bases at V and 4 bases at J, with 8 bases between. For the CDR3, the DNA is TGTGCCAGCAGCTTGGGACAGGCTAATCAGCCCCAGCATTTT. Protein: CASSLGQANQPQHF.

This chain links TRBV5-1 with TRBJ2-3, with TRBD2 as a possible D gene (5 bases). Germline CDR1 and CDR2: SGHRS and YFSETQ. The length of the CDR3 is 14 residues. Trimming stripped 0 bases from V and 5 bases from J, with 10 bases between. The CDR3 spells CASSLGNAGDTQYF. CDR3 sequence (DNA): TGCGCCAGCAGCTTGGGAAACGCGGGAGATACGCAGTATTTT.

The chain joins TRBV4-2 to TRBJ2-7; 12 nucleotides align to TRBD2. This CDR3 region has 15 residues. The V and J ends lost 2 bases and 7 bases, in that order; junction bases with no gene match: 6. CDR1 is LGHNA and CDR2 is YNFKEQ in the germline V gene. CDR3 region: CASSQLTSGRGEQYF. The CDR3 DNA follows: TGTGCCAGCAGCCAACTGACTAGCGGGAGAGGGGAGCAGTACTTC.

This clone appeared once. The CDR3 bases are TGTGCCAGCAGCTCAGCGGGAGGAAACAATGAGCAGTTCTTC. Its protein is CASSSAGGNNEQFF. The V and J genes are TRBV5-4 and TRBJ2-1, with TRBD2 matching over 9 bases. Germline V gene data show CDR1 as SGHNT and CDR2 as YYREEE (reference sequence). Unmatched junction bases numbered 3, after V lost 3 bases and J lost 5 bases. CDR3 size: 14 residues.

This clone appeared once. The rearrangement links TRBV5-5 to TRBJ1-2; perhaps TRBD1 as D (6 bases). Germline CDR1 and CDR2: SGHKS and YYEKEE (reference sequence). With 2 bases removed from V and 2 bases from J, the gap between germline ends came to 10 bases. The CDR3 runs 14 residues. The CDR3 sequence is CASSFHTGNYGYTF. The CDR3 DNA is TGTGCCAGCAGCTTTCATACAGGGAACTATGGCTACACCTTC.

This chain links TRBV5-1 with TRBJ2-6; D may be TRBD2 (5 bases). The length of the CDR3 is 17 residues. Deletions cut 1 base from V and 0 bases from J, with 11 bases between. In germline, CDR1 is SGHRS, CDR2 YFSETQ. This CDR3 is CASSLSGDYSGANVLTF. In nucleotides, the CDR3 is TGCGCCAGCAGCTTGTCAGGTGACTACTCTGGGGCCAACGTCCTGACTTTC.

A single count supports this clone. The rearrangement links TRBV7-3 to TRBJ2-5; the D gene is possibly TRBD2 (5 bases). The germline V gene has CDR1 SGHTA and CDR2 FQGTGA. CDR3 size: 15 residues. Trimming pared 1 base from V and 5 bases from J, leaving 14 bases between. DNA of the CDR3: TGTGCCAGCAGCTTAAATGCTGGGAGCCGGGAGACCCAGTACTTC. The encoded protein is CASSLNAGSRETQYF. Drawing the rest from reference TRBV7-3 and TRBJ2-5, the complete variable domain is GAGVSQTPSNKVTEKGKYVELRCDPISGHTALYWYRQSLGQGPEFLIYFQGTGAADDSGLPNDRFFAVRPEGSVSTLKIQRTERGDSAVYLCASSLNAGSRETQYFGPGTRLLVL.

This clone occurred once. This chain uses TRBV7-2 with TRBJ2-7, with 10 bases matching TRBD2. The J segment lost 3 bases and the V segment lost 4 bases, leaving 6 bases of the junction unmatched. The CDR3 is 15 residues long. Germline CDR1 is SGHTA and CDR2 is FQGNSA. CDR3: CASSSGLALNYEQYF. CDR3 DNA sequence: TGTGCCAGCAGCTCGGGACTAGCGCTAAACTACGAGCAGTACTTC.

The CDR3 region is CATSEGGPRGRAEQYF. CDR3 sequence (DNA): TGTGCCACCAGTGAAGGAGGGCCCAGGGGTCGTGCCGAGCAGTACTTC. The chain recombines TRBV24-1 with TRBJ2-7, with D perhaps matching TRBD1 or TRBD2 (6 bases each). This CDR3 is built from 16 residues. CDR1 KGHDR and CDR2 SFDVKD come from the germline V gene. Trimming took 4 bases from V and 6 from J, leaving 21 bases between them.

The genes are TRBV4-1 and TRBJ1-2; D is ambiguous. CDR1 and CDR2 (germline): MGHRA, YSYEKL. The CDR3 is 14 amino acids. V lost 1 base and J 4 bases, leaving 10 bases between the germline ends. CDR3 nucleotide sequence: TGCGCCAGCAGCCAAGGAGAGGGAGGCTATGGCTACACCTTC. Encoded protein: CASSQGEGGYGYTF.

V gene TRBV3-1 (or the pseudogene TRBV3-2) combines with J gene TRBJ1-3; D is ambiguous. V gave up 5 bases and J gave up 1 base, with 3 bases separating them. CDR1 and CDR2 from the germline V gene are LGHDT and YNNKEL (reference sequence). The CDR3 is 12 amino acids. Written as DNA, the CDR3 is TGTGCCAGCAGCTTATCTGGAAACACCATATATTTT. It codes for CASSLSGNTIYF.

V gene TRBV30 combines with J gene TRBJ2-1; 7 bases agree with TRBD2. J lost 7 bases, V lost 8 bases, and 5 bases had no gene match. Germline assignment: CDR1 GTSNPN and CDR2 SVGIG (reference sequence). This CDR3 comprises 11 residues. This chain's CDR3 is CAGGEGNEQFF. CDR3 DNA: TGTGCCGGGGGGGAGGGGAATGAGCAGTTCTTC.

This sequence joins TRBV6-1 and TRBJ2-1; D may correspond to TRBD1 or TRBD2 (6 bases each). Looked up from germline, CDR1 is MNHNS and CDR2 is SASEGT. V lost 4 bases and J lost 2, with 15 bases in between. The CDR3 runs to 16 residues. The CDR3 protein is CASSGVGGSPYNEQFF. CDR3 nucleotide sequence: TGTGCCAGCAGTGGGGTAGGGGGGAGTCCCTACAATGAGCAGTTCTTC.

The chain recombines TRBV15 with TRBJ1-5; perhaps TRBD1 as D (6 bases). The V gene lost 2 bases and the J gene lost 4 bases, with 15 bases spanning the gap. This CDR3 is built from 16 residues. Germline V gene lookup returns CDR1 LNHNV and CDR2 YYDKDF (reference sequence). The CDR3 DNA is TGTGCCACCAGCAGACAGGGGCTGGGGGTAAATCAGCCCCAGCATTTT. This codes for CATSRQGLGVNQPQHF.

V gene TRBV5-1 combines with J gene TRBJ1-2; D is unresolved. Trimming took 4 bases from V and 4 from J, leaving 14 bases between them. This CDR3 spans 14 amino acids. The germline gives CDR1 SGHRS, CDR2 YFSETQ. CDR3 DNA: TGCGCCAGCAGCCAGCAGACGACGGTCTATGGCTACACCTTC. It yields the protein CASSQQTTVYGYTF.

The V call is TRBV7-8, the J call TRBJ1-2; D call uncertain. Trimming left V 5 bases short and J 8 bases short, with 18 bases between. CDR3 length: 14 amino acids. Germline assignment: CDR1 SGHVS and CDR2 FQNEAQ. CDR3 in amino acids: CASSTPYEARGYTF. CDR3 nucleotide sequence: TGTGCCAGCAGCACCCCGTACGAGGCCCGGGGCTACACCTTC.

In its sample, this clone was seen once. The gene calls are TRBV28 and TRBJ2-5; TRBD2 aligns across 7 bases. Germline V gives CDR1 MDHEN, CDR2 SYDVKM. Germline trimming cut 2 bases from V and 4 bases from J; bases unmatched to any gene: 4. The CDR3 sequence is 14 residues long. As DNA, the CDR3 is TGTGCCAGCAGTTTAGGGACTAAGGGAGAGACCCAGTACTTC. Translated: CASSLGTKGETQYF.